These T cell receptor beta chains were read from a single sample in a study of cytomegalovirus exposure and HLA in healthy donors. Method: immunoSEQ multiplex PCR; TCRdb's copy keeps in-frame clones and lacks some. Among some 130,000 clones listed, approximately 89% were seen once. Sequencing was done on a sample of PBMCs. The source of these receptors is a woman between 18 and 30 years old in good health and CMV-seronegative. The CDR3 runs from the conserved cysteine through the conserved F or W.

V gene,CDR3 length,J gene,CDR3 protein
TRBV18,14,TRBJ2-7,CASSPLDRGHEQYF
TRBV5-8,12,TRBJ1-1,CASSLLLTEAFF
TRBV6-1,15,TRBJ1-2,CASRPGGSSLYGYTF
TRBV9,17,TRBJ2-1,CASSADKLAGPYNEQFF
TRBV6-5,13,TRBJ1-6,CASSPNRDSPLHF
TRBV5-1,15,TRBJ2-1,CASSTGTSGPYEQFF
TRBV7-9,13,TRBJ1-1,CASSPPSGTEAFF
TRBV6-5,14,TRBJ1-1,CASSSPGVVTEAFF
TRBV11-2,14,TRBJ1-2,CASSSPSRGGGYTF
TRBV5-6,14,TRBJ2-1,CASSSMTGWNEQFF
TRBV12-2,15,TRBJ1-2,CASRPRTGGYYGYTF
TRBV4-1,19,TRBJ2-3,CASSRRTSGGTTSTDTQYF
TRBV19,14,TRBJ2-6,CASSRGPGANVLTF
TRBV18,13,TRBJ1-5,CASSQHSNQPQHF
TRBV6-1,11,TRBJ1-2,CASSDAAGYTF
TRBV4-1,16,TRBJ1-2,CASSHHLRAWYNGYTF
TRBV7-6,13,TRBJ2-7,CASSPRELYEQYF
TRBV7-9,15,TRBJ2-1,CASSPASFLVGEQFF
TRBV7-9,13,TRBJ1-1,CASSYTQNTEAFF
TRBV2,13,TRBJ1-1,CASSELGDTEAFF
TRBV18,15,TRBJ1-2,CASSLLRGPDYGYTF
TRBV13,12,TRBJ1-1,CASSSQGAEAFF
TRBV27,15,TRBJ2-3,CASSFWGESTDTQYF
TRBV5-1,15,TRBJ2-5,CASSYTSGGEETQYF
TRBV21-1,12,TRBJ2-7,CASSKDPNEQYF
TRBV27,15,TRBJ2-1,CASSLGVPGYNEQFF
TRBV21-1,17,TRBJ1-3,CASSKVPRSGSRNTIYF
TRBV10-3,19,TRBJ2-6,CAISEPGRGPSLGANVLTF
TRBV15,18,TRBJ2-1,CATSRVNRAIDSYNEQFF
TRBV5-1,15,TRBJ2-3,CASSSVDRDWDTQYF
TRBV7-3,15,TRBJ1-5,CASSLNPGLNQPQHF
TRBV19,14,TRBJ1-6,CASSQGVLNSPLHF
TRBV5-1,14,TRBJ2-7,CASSLGAETYEQYF
TRBV7-7,15,TRBJ2-2,CASTPAQGGTGELFF
TRBV7-3,15,TRBJ1-6,CASSTTGNYNSPLHF
TRBV6-5,13,TRBJ1-1,CASRQAGNTEAFF
TRBV9,13,TRBJ1-2,CASSARDSYGYTF
TRBV5-1,14,TRBJ2-7,CASSLGGTGNEQYF
TRBV7-8,15,TRBJ2-2,CASRRTGPGPGELFF
TRBV23-1,13,TRBJ2-5,CASSLGLRETQYF
TRBV9,16,TRBJ1-1,CASSVEGGAGNTEAFF
TRBV27,13,TRBJ1-6,CASSSRTGSPLHF
TRBV7-9,16,TRBJ2-3,CASSLERASRTDTQYF
TRBV18,16,TRBJ1-5,CASSPRQGANNQPQHF
TRBV6-5,15,TRBJ2-1,CASSRTSLGRYEQFF
TRBV6-6,15,TRBJ1-4,CASSYGDRDNEKLFF
TRBV19,16,TRBJ2-7,CASSSGSPSGIYEQYF
TRBV18,15,TRBJ2-7,CASSPPGGIYYEQYF
TRBV7-9,16,TRBJ1-4,CASSLGGLGANEKLFF
TRBV5-4,17,TRBJ1-6,CASRVSGVGFSNSPLHF
TRBV7-9,15,TRBJ1-2,CASREGGGNWDGYTF